This entry lists 14 T cell receptor beta chains sequenced from one sample in a study of blood T cell repertoires in COVID-19 (TCRdb year 2020). Libraries came from the immunoSEQ multiplex PCR assay. Here the immuneACCESS table is served through TCRdb, limited to in-frame sequences with V and J called. Missing clones are a known gap in these copies; in checked studies unresolved V genes cover under half, and the rest lacks a known reason. The sample contains tens of thousands of clones, approximately 75% of them found a single time. More than 30% of the sample rests with the top ten. Sequencing was performed on peripheral blood. The receptors here all came from a man aged 60 to 75 with COVID-19, enrolled during active disease.

V gene TRBV20-1 combines with J gene TRBJ2-1; a weak D match, TRBD2 (6 bases). The CDR3 length is 11 residues. Germline V lookup: CDR1 DFQATT, CDR2 SNEGSKA (reference sequence). Trimming took off 3 bases at V and 14 bases at J, with 14 bases between the two ends. CDR3 residues: CSASRKTREFF. Written as DNA, the CDR3 is TGCAGTGCTAGCAGGAAGACTAGGGAGTTCTTC.

This clone was observed a handful of times. This chain connects TRBV6-5 to TRBJ1-2; D uncertain. The ends were cut back, 2 bases at V and 8 bases at J, with 12 bases in the middle. Germline values: CDR1 MNHEY, CDR2 SVGAGI. The CDR3 spans 13 residues. CDR3 sequence reads: CASSYDRSGGYTF. CDR3 nucleotide sequence: TGTGCCAGCAGTTACGACCGATCGGGGGGCTACACCTTC.

The genes are TRBV6-5 and TRBJ1-4; the D is unclear. From germline, CDR1 is MNHEY and CDR2 SVGAGI. The CDR3 is 14 amino acids. Trimming removed 6 bases at V and 8 bases at J, with 16 bases between. The CDR3 loop reads CASRTRFGNEKLFF. As DNA, the CDR3 is TGTGCCAGCAGAACCCGCTTCGGGAACGAAAAACTGTTTTTT.

This clone occurred once. The CDR3 here is CASSETGTEQYF. The DNA for the CDR3 is TGCGCCAGCAGTGAAACAGGGACCGAGCAGTACTTC. J is TRBJ2-7 and V is TRBV10-2, with D possibly matching TRBD1 (6 bases). Trimming left V 3 bases short and J 6 bases short, with 9 bases between. The CDR3 is 12 amino acids. CDR1 and CDR2 (germline): WSHSY, SAAADI.

The rearrangement joins TRBV19 to TRBJ1-3; D may be TRBD1 (5 bases). The CDR3 spans 15 residues. Trimming shortened V by 3 bases and J by 0 bases, and 9 bases separated the two germline ends. The germline gives CDR1 LNHDA, CDR2 SQIVND (reference sequence). The CDR3 region has the DNA TGTGCCAGTAGTATCGGGGGGACCTCTGGAAACACCATATATTTT. Translating it yields CASSIGGTSGNTIYF.

This rearrangement joins TRBV4-2 to TRBJ1-1; D possibly corresponds to TRBD1 (5 bases). Germline CDR1 reads LGHNA; CDR2 reads YNFKEQ. The CDR3 sequence is 16 residues long. Trimming removed 1 base at V and 0 bases at J, with 12 bases between. The CDR3 reads CASSQAGQDLNTEAFF. CDR3 nucleotide sequence: TGTGCCAGCAGCCAAGCAGGGCAGGATTTGAACACTGAAGCTTTCTTT.

The chain joins TRBV18 to TRBJ2-5; 9 bases match TRBD2. This CDR3 is 16 amino acids long. V lost 2 bases to trimming and J lost 1 base; unmatched junction nucleotides: 5. Germline V gene lookup returns CDR1 KGHSH and CDR2 LQKENI. This CDR3 is CASSPETSGLQETQYF. The CDR3 nucleotides read TGTGCCAGCTCACCAGAAACTAGCGGGCTCCAAGAGACCCAGTACTTC.

Only a few counts were recorded for this clone. V and J are TRBV27 and TRBJ1-2; D ambiguous. The germline V gene encodes CDR1 MNHEY and CDR2 SMNVEV (reference sequence). CDR3 length equals 15 residues. Between the trimmed V and J ends, which lost 6 bases and 7 bases, there was a span of 21 bases. CDR3 nucleotide sequence: TGTGCCAGCAGCGGACTGGAGTTGGGAGTGGCTGGCTACACCTTC. It translates to CASSGLELGVAGYTF.

The chain employs TRBV7-2 and TRBJ2-7, with 10 bases lining up with TRBD2. Germline V gene data show CDR1 as SGHTA and CDR2 as FQGNSA. The ends lost 1 base at V and 4 bases at J; junction bases unmatched: 7. This CDR3 region has 16 residues. The CDR3: CASSLGTSGRTYEQYF. CDR3 nucleotides: TGTGCCAGCAGCTTAGGGACTAGCGGTAGAACGTACGAGCAGTACTTC.

This chain links TRBV11-2 with TRBJ1-6; D call uncertain. CDR1 and CDR2 from the germline V gene are SGHAT and FQNNGV. The CDR3 runs to 13 residues. V lost 0 bases to trimming and J lost 8 bases, with 5 bases between them. DNA of the CDR3: TGTGCCAGCAGCTTAGAGTCGTATTCACCCCTCCACTTT. It encodes CASSLESYSPLHF. Combining the CDR3 with reference TRBV11-2 and TRBJ1-6 gives the whole variable domain EAGVAQSPRYKIIEKRQSVAFWCNPISGHATLYWYQQILGQGPKLLIQFQNNGVVDDSQLPKDRFSAERLKGVDSTLKIQPAKLEDSAVYLCASSLESYSPLHFGNGTRLTVT.

V gene TRBV21-1 combines with J gene TRBJ2-3; the D call TRBD2 from the table was never checked on the DNA. TRBV21-1 is shown as a pseudogene. The CDR3 runs 17 residues. The CDR3 loop reads CASRPTLRAGVTDTQYF. The CDR3 region has the DNA TGTGCCAGCAGGCCGACTTTAAGAGCGGGGGTCACAGATACGCAGTATTTT.

The chain employs TRBV2 and TRBJ1-5, with 7 bases matching TRBD1. The CDR3 spans 14 residues. Germline values: CDR1 SNHLY, CDR2 FYNNEI. V lost 5 bases, J lost 4 bases, and 5 bases stayed unmatched. CDR3 bases: TGTGCCAGCAGTTCCGACAGGGTGAATCAGCCCCAGCATTTT. This translates into CASSSDRVNQPQHF.

The chain employs TRBV9 and TRBJ2-2, with a possible D match to TRBD1 (5 bases). The CDR3 is made up of 14 amino acids. Trimming removed 0 bases from V and 6 bases from J, with 9 bases in between. Germline lookup yields CDR1 SGDLS and CDR2 YYNGEE. For the CDR3, the DNA is TGTGCCAGCAGCGTAGAGGGGTGGGCCGGGGAGCTGTTTTTT. It encodes CASSVEGWAGELFF.

The chain recombines TRBV30 with TRBJ1-2, with D perhaps TRBD1 (5 bases). Between the trimmed V and J ends, which lost 2 bases and 7 bases, there was a span of 11 bases. Germline loops: CDR1 GTSNPN, CDR2 SVGIG (reference sequence). The CDR3 is 12 residues long. The DNA for the CDR3 is TGTGCCTGGAGTCACCAGGGTTCTGGCTACACCTTC. Translating gives CAWSHQGSGYTF. Using reference TRBV30 and TRBJ1-2 for the parts outside the CDR3, the full variable domain is SQTIHQWPATLVQPVGSPLSLECTVEGTSNPNLYWYRQAAGRGLQLLFYSVGIGQISSEVPQNLSASRPQDRQFILSSKKLLLSDSGFYLCAWSHQGSGYTFGSGTRLTVV.